This passage covers 24 T cell receptor beta chains from one sample sequenced in a study of response to subunit inactivated influenza vaccine. TCRdb re-called the RT-PCR reads through MiXCR, storing one row per CDR3 protein. Of hundreds of thousands of distinct CDR3 sequences detected, about 11% appear once; the ten largest clones hold approximately 10%. These sequences were also reported in another study, on T cells expressing NK-cell markers. That source adds: Beta-chain TCR cDNA was generated via 5'RACE template switching with UMIs.

Sequenced here: PBMCs from blood, sampled on the day of vaccination. These TCRs come from a man aged 45 to 65 who received an inactivated influenza vaccine.

This clonotype was seen at least ten times. CDR3 region: CAIRGDSQETQYF. CDR3 DNA: TGTGCCATCAGGGGAGACAGCCAAGAGACCCAGTACTTC. The genes are TRBV10-3 and TRBJ2-5; D may be TRBD1 or TRBD2 (5 bases each). Germline V gives CDR1 ENHRY, CDR2 SYGVKD. The CDR3 extends over 13 amino acids. Trimming shortened V by 6 bases and J by 1 base, and 9 bases separated the two germline ends.

The chain is built from TRBV5-1 and TRBJ2-2, with 7 bases fitting TRBD1. V trimming: 7 bases; J trimming: 1 base; junction bases outside the gene matches: 7. CDR3 length equals 15 residues. Per germline, CDR1 SGHRS and CDR2 YFSETQ. The CDR3 DNA is TGCGCCAGCGGACGGGACAGCGTGAACACCGGGGAGCTGTTTTTT. The encoded protein is CASGRDSVNTGELFF.

The chain links TRBV20-1 to TRBJ2-1; the D gene is possibly TRBD2 (6 bases). This CDR3 region has 11 residues. V was trimmed by 5 bases and J by 10 bases, leaving 12 bases between them. Germline CDR1 reads DFQATT; CDR2 reads SNEGSKA (reference sequence). The CDR3 bases are TGCAGTGCTCCCTACGGGAGAGAGCAGTTCTTC. This translates into CSAPYGREQFF.

The rearrangement joins TRBV28 to TRBJ2-5; D is perhaps TRBD1 or TRBD2 (5 bases each). V dropped 10 bases and J dropped 1 base, with 13 bases sitting between them. This CDR3 spans 13 amino acids. Germline V gene lookup returns CDR1 MDHEN and CDR2 SYDVKM. The CDR3 protein is CATDRGTQETQYF. CDR3 DNA sequence: TGTGCCACCGATCGGGGCACCCAAGAGACCCAGTACTTC.

This clonotype turned up a few times. V gene TRBV7-9 combines with J gene TRBJ1-1; 9 bases are a match to TRBD1. J was trimmed by 0 bases and V by 7 bases; bases with no gene match: 3. CDR3 length: 14 residues. Germline CDR1 SEHNR, CDR2 FQNEAQ (reference sequence). CDR3 sequence: CASKDRGMNTEAFF. The DNA of the CDR3 is TGTGCCAGCAAGGACAGGGGCATGAACACTGAAGCTTTCTTT. The full variable domain, with the rest looked up from reference TRBV7-9 and TRBJ1-1, is DTGVSQNPRHKITKRGQNVTFRCDPISEHNRLYWYRQTLGQGPEFLTYFQNEAQLEKSRLLSDRFSAERPKGSFSTLEIQRTEQGDSAMYLCASKDRGMNTEAFFGQGTRLTVV.

This clonotype was counted only a few times. In DNA, the CDR3 is TGTGCCAGCAGCCAAAAAAACCGGCAAGAGACCCAGTACTTC. Amino acid sequence: CASSQKNRQETQYF. This chain joins TRBV11-2 and TRBJ2-5, with no clear D. Trimming removed 5 bases from V and 2 bases from J, with 12 bases in between. This CDR3 spans 14 amino acids. The germline V gene encodes CDR1 SGHAT and CDR2 FQNNGV.

This clonotype was observed a handful of times. The chain carries TRBV28 and TRBJ2-7, with D possibly being TRBD1 or TRBD2 (5 bases each). There are 16 residues in the CDR3. The germline V gene has CDR1 MDHEN and CDR2 SYDVKM. Trimming cost V 2 bases and J 2 bases, with 16 bases left between them. CDR3 residues: CASSLTGQGKTYEQYF. Here the CDR3 DNA reads TGTGCCAGCAGTTTAACGGGGCAGGGAAAAACCTACGAGCAGTACTTC.

This chain joins TRBV15 and TRBJ2-5; D unresolved. V lost 4 bases to trimming and J lost 6 bases, with 12 bases between them. The CDR3 sequence is 13 residues long. Germline V gives CDR1 LNHNV, CDR2 YYDKDF (reference sequence). This chain's CDR3 is CATSTNQLQTQYF. The CDR3 DNA reads as TGTGCCACCAGCACGAACCAACTCCAGACCCAGTACTTC.

This clonotype was counted a few times. The V and J genes are TRBV19 and TRBJ2-7, with a tentative D call TRBD1 (6 bases). Trimming shortened V by 1 base and J by 3 bases, and 16 bases separated the two germline ends. Germline V gene data show CDR1 as LNHDA and CDR2 as SQIVND (reference sequence). The CDR3 loop spans 16 amino acids. For the CDR3, the DNA is TGTGCCAGTAGTATAGGGACCGGGACACGGAACTACGAGCAGTACTTC. Its translation is CASSIGTGTRNYEQYF.

The chain links TRBV20-1 to TRBJ1-1; possible D gene TRBD1, 6 bases. CDR3 length: 15 residues. V lost 1 base and J 7 bases, leaving 19 bases between the germline ends. The germline V gene has CDR1 DFQATT and CDR2 SNEGSKA (reference sequence). The CDR3 DNA follows: TGCAGTGCTAGAGGGGGAAACAGGGATACAATTGAAGCTTTCTTT. This translates into CSARGGNRDTIEAFF.

This clonotype was counted only a few times. The chain has TRBV20-1 and TRBJ2-2, with D tentatively TRBD1 (5 bases). The V end lost 5 bases, the J end lost 6 bases, and 13 bases lay between the germline ends. Germline values: CDR1 DFQATT, CDR2 SNEGSKA (reference sequence). The CDR3 has 13 amino acids. In DNA, the CDR3 is TGCAGTGCTTTCAGGGTTGGCGCCGGGGAGCTGTTTTTT. Encoded protein: CSAFRVGAGELFF.

The gene calls are TRBV18 and TRBJ2-1; TRBD1 aligns across 8 bases. Germline CDR1 and CDR2: KGHSH and LQKENI. CDR3 length equals 13 residues. V shed 8 bases, J shed 9 bases, and the junction held 9 bases outside the gene matches. CDR3 residues: CASEPTGVGEQFF. For the CDR3, the DNA is TGTGCCAGCGAGCCGACAGGGGTTGGTGAGCAGTTCTTC.

The rearrangement joins TRBV12-3 or TRBV12-4 to TRBJ2-2; TRBD1 agrees at 7 bases. Unmatched junction bases numbered 10, after V lost 6 bases and J lost 3 bases. The CDR3 runs to 16 residues. The CDR3 is CASSPGRGLDTGELFF. The CDR3 DNA reads TGTGCCAGCAGCCCCGGAAGGGGGCTGGACACCGGGGAGCTGTTTTTT.

This clonotype has a handful of counts. The chain employs TRBV30 and TRBJ2-3; TRBD2 aligns across 8 bases. The junction had 8 bases not matched to a gene; V was cut back by 0 bases and J by 0 bases. The CDR3 is made up of 17 amino acids. CDR1 and CDR2 from the germline V gene are GTSNPN and SVGIG (reference sequence). The CDR3 DNA follows: TGTGCCTGGAGTGTACATGGCGGGGGGCTAAGCACAGATACGCAGTATTTT. Residues: CAWSVHGGGLSTDTQYF. The variable domain in full, with the rest retrieved from reference TRBV30 and TRBJ2-3, is SQTIHQWPATLVQPVGSPLSLECTVEGTSNPNLYWYRQAAGRGLQLLFYSVGIGQISSEVPQNLSASRPQDRQFILSSKKLLLSDSGFYLCAWSVHGGGLSTDTQYFGPGTRLTVL.

This clonotype came up a few times. This chain links TRBV7-9 with TRBJ1-1; 10 bases are a match to TRBD1. V was clipped by 5 bases and J by 5 bases; unmatched bases: 2. This CDR3 has 13 amino acids. Germline CDR1 is SEHNR and CDR2 is FQNEAQ (reference sequence). In DNA form, the CDR3 reads TGTGCCAGCAGCGAGGGACAGGGGACTGAAGCTTTCTTT. This encodes CASSEGQGTEAFF.

The chain uses TRBV7-3 and TRBJ2-2; 8 bases line up with TRBD1. Germline V lookup: CDR1 SGHTA, CDR2 FQGTGA. The CDR3 is 16 residues long. The ends lost 5 bases at V and 4 bases at J; junction bases unmatched: 9. CDR3 region: CASSARGTGGTGELFF. The CDR3 nucleotides read TGTGCCAGCAGCGCCCGGGGGACAGGAGGCACCGGGGAGCTGTTTTTT.

The rearrangement joins TRBV4-1 to TRBJ2-7, with D perhaps matching TRBD1 (6 bases). V lost 0 bases and J lost 7, with 16 bases in between. In germline, CDR1 is MGHRA, CDR2 YSYEKL. The CDR3 consists of 15 residues. The CDR3 DNA follows: TGCGCCAGCAGCCAAGATTTGGGACACGGTATTGAGCAGTACTTC. Protein sequence: CASSQDLGHGIEQYF.

The chain links TRBV12-3 or TRBV12-4 to TRBJ2-3; D remains ambiguous. Trimming shortened V by 3 bases and J by 0 bases, and 10 bases separated the two germline ends. The CDR3 length is 15 residues. The chain's CDR3 is CASSFLAVSTDTQYF. CDR3 in DNA: TGTGCCAGCAGTTTTCTCGCGGTTAGCACAGATACGCAGTATTTT.

This clonotype was counted ten times or more. The chain links TRBV25-1 to TRBJ1-2; 7 bases match TRBD1. CDR1 and CDR2 from the germline V gene are MGHDK and SYGVNS. V shed 5 bases, J shed 6 bases, and the junction held 9 bases outside the gene matches. This CDR3 comprises 14 residues. The DNA for the CDR3 is TGTGCCAGCAGTTCGACAGGGCAGAGCGATGGCTACACCTTC. It codes for CASSSTGQSDGYTF.

This clonotype has at least ten counts. The chain is built from TRBV7-8 and TRBJ2-3, with 8 bases identical to TRBD2. Per germline, CDR1 SGHVS and CDR2 FQNEAQ. The CDR3 covers 15 residues. Unmatched junction bases numbered 4, after V lost 5 bases and J lost 0 bases. CDR3 nucleotides: TGTGCCAGCAGCCCACGGGAGGGGAGCACAGATACGCAGTATTTT. This sequence encodes CASSPREGSTDTQYF.

This clonotype was recorded many times. The chain combines TRBV7-9 with TRBJ2-1; D is unresolved. This CDR3 region has 12 residues. Germline CDR1 SEHNR, CDR2 FQNEAQ (reference sequence). V was shortened by 5 bases and J by 9 bases, with 11 bases between the two germline ends. CDR3 loop: CASSKGLSEQFF. The DNA of the CDR3 is TGTGCCAGCAGCAAAGGCCTCTCTGAGCAGTTCTTC.

To note about this clonotype: Given the absence of the conserved phenylalanine or tryptophan at the CDR3 end, a read error is likely. The chain carries TRBV4-1 and TRBJ2-3; TRBD2 matches 13 bases. The CDR3 has 16 amino acids. The trim removed 4 bases at V and 3 bases at J, leaving 4 bases unmatched. Germline loops: CDR1 MGHRA, CDR2 YSYEKL. CDR3: CASSRGLAGETDTQYI. In nucleotides, the CDR3 is TGCGCCAGCAGCCGCGGACTAGCGGGGGAAACAGATACGCAGTATATT.

This clonotype has a handful of counts. The CDR3 sequence is CAISEQVGRGNEQFF. The CDR3 bases are TGTGCCATCAGTGAGCAGGTGGGGAGAGGGAATGAGCAGTTCTTC. The chain couples TRBV10-3 to TRBJ2-1; D is possibly TRBD2 (5 bases). V was trimmed by 2 bases and J by 7 bases, leaving 15 bases between them. Germline CDR1 and CDR2: ENHRY and SYGVKD. This CDR3 spans 15 amino acids.

The rearrangement uses TRBV4-2 and TRBJ1-1, with D unclear. CDR3 length equals 14 residues. The V and J ends lost 0 bases and 1 base respectively, with 6 bases between them. Germline V gene sequence: CDR1 LGHNA, CDR2 YNFKEQ. The CDR3 DNA reads as TGTGCCAGCAGCCAAGAGGGAGCGAACACTGAAGCTTTCTTT. Its translation: CASSQEGANTEAFF.